What follows describes a single TCR beta chain. The data stem from a study of T-cell memory formation after mild COVID-19. Study-level information: The study found TCR clusters largely donor specific.

TCRdb re-derived calls from the 5' RACE reads in MiXCR, one entry per CDR3 protein. Of 250,000 to 350,000 distinct CDR3 sequences in the sample, 15% to 20% were seen once. CDR1 and CDR2 from the germline V gene are ENHRY and SYGVKD. The ends were cut back, 8 bases at V and 0 bases at J, with 17 bases in the middle. This CDR3 comprises 16 residues. This chain joins TRBV10-3 and TRBJ1-3; D gene ambiguous. The receptor was isolated from a young man who had mild COVID-19 (a few samples of this study predate the infection). Cell type and time point are not known. The sample taken for sequencing was PBMCs or a T cell subset sorted from them (not recorded which). The CDR3 sequence: CAISGSGPVSGNTIYF. CDR3 in DNA: TGTGCCATCTCGGGGTCAGGTCCCGTCTCTGGAAACACCATATATTTT.